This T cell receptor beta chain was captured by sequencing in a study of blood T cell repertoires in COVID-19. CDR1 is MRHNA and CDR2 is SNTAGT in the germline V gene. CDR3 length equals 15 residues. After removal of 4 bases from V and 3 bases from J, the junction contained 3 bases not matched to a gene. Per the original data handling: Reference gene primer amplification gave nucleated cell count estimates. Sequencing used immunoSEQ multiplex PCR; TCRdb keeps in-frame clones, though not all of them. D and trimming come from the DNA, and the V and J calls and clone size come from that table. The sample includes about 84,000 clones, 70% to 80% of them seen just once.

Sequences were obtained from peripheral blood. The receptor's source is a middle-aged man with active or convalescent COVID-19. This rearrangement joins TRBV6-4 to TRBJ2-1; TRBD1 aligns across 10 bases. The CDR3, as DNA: TGTGCCAGCAGTGTAGGGACAGGGGACTACAATGAGCAGTTCTTC. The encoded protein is CASSVGTGDYNEQFF.